Each of the 32 T cell receptor beta chains below was sequenced from the same sample in a study of blood T cell repertoires in COVID-19. Assay: immunoSEQ multiplex PCR; the TCRdb copy retains only in-frame clones and omits some. In the table there are over 70,000 clones, about four fifths of which are singletons. Material: peripheral blood. These receptors all come from a man between 65 and 80 years old who had recovered from COVID-19.

The V and J genes are TRBV7-2 and TRBJ2-7, with no clear D. Looked up from germline, CDR1 is SGHTA and CDR2 is FQGNSA. CDR3 length equals 15 residues. V dropped 5 bases and J dropped 2 bases, with 16 bases sitting between them. This chain's CDR3 is CASSPPNGQAYEQYF. CDR3 DNA sequence: TGTGCCAGCAGCCCACCTAACGGCCAGGCCTACGAGCAGTACTTC.

This clone was found once. The rearrangement joins TRBV11-2 to TRBJ2-5; TRBD1 agrees at 8 bases. The CDR3 has 15 amino acids. The ends lost 7 bases at V and 5 bases at J; junction bases unmatched: 12. Germline-derived CDR1 and CDR2 are SGHAT and FQNNGV. CDR3 protein: CASTTGTGTGETQYF. CDR3 sequence (DNA): TGTGCCAGCACCACTGGGACAGGCACCGGGGAGACCCAGTACTTC. Variable domain in full (rest from reference TRBV11-2 and TRBJ2-5): EAGVAQSPRYKIIEKRQSVAFWCNPISGHATLYWYQQILGQGPKLLIQFQNNGVVDDSQLPKDRFSAERLKGVDSTLKIQPAKLEDSAVYLCASTTGTGTGETQYFGPGTRLLVL.

This chain links TRBV6-5 with TRBJ1-1; 7 positions agree with TRBD1. Germline V lookup: CDR1 MNHEY, CDR2 SVGAGI. V lost 5 bases, J lost 6 bases, and 9 bases stayed unmatched. This CDR3 has 14 amino acids. The CDR3 sequence is CASSTKGGLAEAFF. CDR3 DNA: TGTGCCAGCAGTACCAAAGGGGGCTTAGCTGAAGCTTTCTTT.

V gene TRBV2 combines with J gene TRBJ2-1; D not certain. Germline lookup yields CDR1 SNHLY and CDR2 FYNNEI. The ends were cut back, 4 bases at V and 4 bases at J, with 17 bases in the middle. This CDR3 has 16 amino acids. For the CDR3, the DNA is TGTGCCAGCAGTGCAAGTCTGCGGTCGGATTACAATGAGCAGTTCTTC. This encodes CASSASLRSDYNEQFF.

The chain couples TRBV7-2 to TRBJ1-2; maybe TRBD1 (6 bases). The CDR3 totals 13 residues. The germline V gene has CDR1 SGHTA and CDR2 FQGNSA. Trimming cost V 3 bases and J 8 bases, with 13 bases left between them. Here the CDR3 reads CASSFTGKDGYTF. CDR3 DNA sequence: TGTGCCAGCAGCTTTACAGGGAAGGACGGCTACACCTTC.

The chain employs TRBV24-1 and TRBJ1-4, with D possibly being TRBD1 (5 bases). V was shortened by 0 bases and J by 14 bases, with 9 bases between the two germline ends. The CDR3 is 12 residues long. Germline values: CDR1 KGHDR, CDR2 SFDVKD. The CDR3 loop is CATSDLRGDLFF. The CDR3 nucleotides are TGTGCCACCAGTGATTTGAGGGGTGACCTGTTTTTT.

This rearrangement joins TRBV7-2 to TRBJ1-6, with D possibly matching TRBD1 (6 bases). Trimming stripped 3 bases from V and 8 bases from J, with 11 bases between. From germline, CDR1 is SGHTA and CDR2 FQGNSA. This CDR3 spans 14 amino acids. The chain's CDR3 is CASSLREGDSPLHF. DNA for the CDR3: TGTGCCAGCAGCTTGCGGGAGGGGGATTCACCCCTCCACTTT.

The chain carries TRBV9 and TRBJ2-1, with a possible D match to TRBD2 (6 bases). Germline V gives CDR1 SGDLS, CDR2 YYNGEE. CDR3 length: 17 residues. V was clipped by 4 bases and J by 8 bases, with 25 bases between them. The CDR3 sequence is CASSTDDVGTPRYEQFF. The CDR3 nucleotides are TGTGCCAGCAGCACTGACGACGTAGGGACTCCTAGATATGAGCAGTTCTTC.

The CDR3 loop reads CASSPRLAGHNEQFF. The CDR3, as DNA: TGCGCCAGCAGCCCGAGACTAGCGGGGCACAATGAGCAGTTCTTC. This chain links TRBV5-1 with TRBJ2-1, with TRBD2 matching over 11 bases. Germline V lookup: CDR1 SGHRS, CDR2 YFSETQ. There are 15 residues in the CDR3. Trimming at V came to 4 bases and at J to 5 bases, leaving 5 bases not matched to a gene.

V is TRBV7-9 and J is TRBJ2-6, with D possibly matching TRBD2 (6 bases). The germline gives CDR1 SEHNR, CDR2 FQNEAQ (reference sequence). V dropped 5 bases and J dropped 1 base, with 15 bases sitting between them. CDR3 length equals 17 residues. For the CDR3, the DNA is TGTGCCAGCAGCCCCGGGAGTTTTGGGTCTGGGGCCAACGTCCTGACTTTC. Its translation: CASSPGSFGSGANVLTF.

With regard to this clone: One end of the junction does not line up with germline, which may come from a read error. The chain joins TRBV7-9 to TRBJ2-5, with 7 nucleotides matching TRBD1. The germline V gene has CDR1 SEHNR and CDR2 FQNEAQ (reference sequence). The length of the CDR3 is 14 residues. In DNA, the CDR3 is TGTGCCAGCAGCCCCGGGACAGACCAAGCGACCCAGTACTTC. It specifies CASSPGTDQATQYF.

The chain employs TRBV6-2 or TRBV6-3 and TRBJ1-5, with unresolved D. The V end lost 4 bases, the J end lost 9 bases, and 13 bases lay between the germline ends. The germline V gene encodes CDR1 MNHEY and CDR2 SVGEGT. This CDR3 has 13 amino acids. The CDR3 DNA is TGTGCCAGCAGTTCGACACGATGGGCGCCCCAGCATTTT. The encoded protein is CASSSTRWAPQHF.

This chain connects TRBV11-2 to TRBJ2-2, with D unclear. Germline CDR1 and CDR2: SGHAT and FQNNGV. The CDR3 runs 13 residues. The V and J ends lost 4 bases and 4 bases respectively, with 7 bases between them. The chain's CDR3 is CASSSTTTGELFF. In DNA, the CDR3 is TGTGCCAGCAGCTCGACAACCACCGGGGAGCTGTTTTTT.

The rearrangement joins TRBV29-1 to TRBJ1-1; the D gene is possibly TRBD1 (5 bases). Looked up from germline, CDR1 is SQVTM and CDR2 is ANQGSEA. The CDR3 consists of 14 residues. V was pared by 4 bases and J by 2 bases, with 14 bases between. The CDR3 loop reads CSVAQGLGNTEAFF. CDR3 bases: TGCAGCGTTGCCCAGGGACTTGGTAACACTGAAGCTTTCTTT.

The rearrangement links TRBV7-9 to TRBJ2-3; TRBD2 aligns across 12 bases. V lost 2 bases to trimming and J lost 0 bases; unmatched junction nucleotides: 3. Germline V gives CDR1 SEHNR, CDR2 FQNEAQ (reference sequence). This CDR3 region has 17 residues. Here the CDR3 DNA reads TGTGCCAGCAGCTTAAATCTAGCGGGGGGGAGCACAGATACGCAGTATTTT. Encoded protein: CASSLNLAGGSTDTQYF.

The chain joins TRBV5-1 to TRBJ1-5, with 9 bases that match TRBD1. CDR3 length: 14 amino acids. Looked up from germline, CDR1 is SGHRS and CDR2 is YFSETQ. V dropped 4 bases and J dropped 6; count of bases not matched to a gene: 5. CDR3 nucleotide sequence: TGCGCCAGCAGCCTGACAGGGGGTTTTCAGCCCCAGCATTTT. It encodes CASSLTGGFQPQHF.

The chain uses TRBV11-2 and TRBJ2-5; 9 nucleotides agree with TRBD2. Trimming at V came to 1 base and at J to 1 base, leaving 10 bases not matched to a gene. Germline CDR1 reads SGHAT; CDR2 reads FQNNGV. The CDR3 is 18 amino acids. DNA for the CDR3: TGTGCCAGCAGCTTAGTGGGCCCAGCGGGGGGTCTCCAAGAGACCCAGTACTTC. It encodes CASSLVGPAGGLQETQYF. Together with reference TRBV11-2 and TRBJ2-5, the CDR3 gives the full variable domain: EAGVAQSPRYKIIEKRQSVAFWCNPISGHATLYWYQQILGQGPKLLIQFQNNGVVDDSQLPKDRFSAERLKGVDSTLKIQPAKLEDSAVYLCASSLVGPAGGLQETQYFGPGTRLLVL.

The chain uses TRBV6-1 and TRBJ2-2, with a tentative D call TRBD1 (6 bases). Germline V gene sequence: CDR1 MNHNS, CDR2 SASEGT. The CDR3 runs to 16 residues. Trimming left V 0 bases short and J 1 base short, with 9 bases between. This CDR3 is CASSEATDRNTGELFF. The CDR3 DNA reads as TGTGCCAGCAGTGAAGCCACGGACAGGAACACCGGGGAGCTGTTTTTT.

This chain connects TRBV6-5 to TRBJ1-5; the D gene is possibly TRBD1 (6 bases). The germline CDR1 and CDR2 sequences are MNHEY and SVGAGI. V was shortened by 8 bases and J by 0 bases, with 11 bases between the two germline ends. The CDR3 totals 14 residues. CDR3 residues: CASGGAYSNQPQHF. The CDR3 coding sequence is TGTGCCAGCGGGGGGGCGTATAGCAATCAGCCCCAGCATTTT.

The V gene is TRBV27, the J gene TRBJ1-1; 12 bases align to TRBD1. The CDR3 runs to 19 residues. CDR1 is MNHEY and CDR2 is SMNVEV in the germline V gene (reference sequence). Trimming took 8 bases from V and 2 from J; bases not matched to a gene: 18. Here the CDR3 DNA reads TGTGCCAGCGGATCTGACCAGGGGACAGGGGGCGCATCCAACACTGAAGCTTTCTTT. Its translation is CASGSDQGTGGASNTEAFF.

This clone occurred a few times. The chain links TRBV9 to TRBJ1-1, with D unclear. V lost 0 bases to trimming and J lost 6 bases, with 9 bases between them. Germline V gene sequence: CDR1 SGDLS, CDR2 YYNGEE. This CDR3 has 13 residues. The CDR3 sequence: CASSVATLSEAFF. The CDR3, as DNA: TGTGCCAGCAGCGTAGCTACGTTGTCTGAAGCTTTCTTT.

The table lists this clone with many counts. This chain links TRBV6-5 with TRBJ1-4, with unresolved D. This CDR3 contains 12 residues. The germline gives CDR1 MNHEY, CDR2 SVGAGI. Between the trimmed V and J ends, which lost 4 bases and 8 bases, there was a span of 8 bases. CDR3 in amino acids: CASSFNGEKLFF. The CDR3 nucleotides read TGTGCCAGCAGTTTTAACGGGGAAAAACTGTTTTTT.

The chain couples TRBV28 to TRBJ2-7, with 7 bases that match TRBD1. Germline V lookup: CDR1 MDHEN, CDR2 SYDVKM. The length of the CDR3 is 14 residues. V shed 4 bases and J 1 base; nucleotides not matched to a gene: 4. This CDR3 is CASSSPDRSYEQYF. The CDR3 nucleotides are TGTGCCAGCAGTTCCCCGGACAGGTCCTACGAGCAGTACTTC.

The gene calls are TRBV7-9 and TRBJ2-7, with 9 bases identical to TRBD1. The germline CDR1 and CDR2 sequences are SEHNR and FQNEAQ (reference sequence). The V and J ends lost 0 bases and 3 bases, in that order; junction bases with no gene match: 9. This CDR3 is built from 17 residues. CDR3 residues: CASSLAPGQGPIYEQYF. The CDR3 region has the DNA TGTGCCAGCAGCTTAGCCCCGGGACAGGGCCCAATCTACGAGCAGTACTTC. Full variable domain (missing parts from reference TRBV7-9 and TRBJ2-7): DTGVSQNPRHKITKRGQNVTFRCDPISEHNRLYWYRQTLGQGPEFLTYFQNEAQLEKSRLLSDRFSAERPKGSFSTLEIQRTEQGDSAMYLCASSLAPGQGPIYEQYFGPGTRLTVT.

This clone was recorded once. V usage is TRBV5-5 and J usage is TRBJ2-3; TRBD1 is a possible D gene (6 bases). Between the trimmed V and J ends, which lost 3 bases and 0 bases, there was a span of 11 bases. The length of the CDR3 is 15 residues. CDR1 and CDR2 from the germline V gene are SGHKS and YYEKEE (reference sequence). CDR3 residues: CASSSGQPSTDTQYF. The CDR3 DNA reads TGTGCCAGCAGCTCCGGACAGCCAAGCACAGATACGCAGTATTTT.

The V and J genes are TRBV27 and TRBJ2-3, with 9 bases lining up with TRBD2. V gave up 4 bases and J gave up 2 bases; unmatched junction bases: 7. Germline V gives CDR1 MNHEY, CDR2 SMNVEV (reference sequence). This CDR3 has 16 amino acids. The CDR3 region is CASSSTSGLATDTQYF. The DNA for the CDR3 is TGTGCCAGCAGTTCGACTAGCGGCCTCGCCACAGATACGCAGTATTTT.

J is TRBJ1-1 and V is TRBV5-6; possible D gene TRBD1, 6 bases. Per the germline V gene, CDR1 is SGHDT and CDR2 is YYEEEE. The CDR3 contains 15 residues. Trimming shortened V by 6 bases and J by 1 base, and 16 bases separated the two germline ends. DNA of the CDR3: TGTGCCAGCAACCAAAAGAACAGGGAGAACACTGAAGCTTTCTTT. Residues: CASNQKNRENTEAFF.

This chain joins TRBV5-1 and TRBJ2-7; 11 nucleotides agree with TRBD1. The V gene end was trimmed by 0 bases and the J gene end by 4 bases; junction bases not matched to a gene: 3. The CDR3 covers 15 residues. Germline CDR1 reads SGHRS; CDR2 reads YFSETQ. The DNA of the CDR3 is TGCGCCAGCAGCTTGGGGGGGACAGGGGGTTACGAGCAGTACTTC. Protein sequence: CASSLGGTGGYEQYF.

The CDR3 protein is CASSYPGQGVYEQYF. DNA of the CDR3: TGTGCCAGCAGCTATCCGGGACAGGGAGTCTACGAGCAGTACTTC. This chain links TRBV6-2 or TRBV6-3 with TRBJ2-7, with 9 bases fitting TRBD1. The CDR3 has 15 residues. CDR1 is MNHEY and CDR2 is SVGEGT in the germline V gene. J gave up 3 bases and V 6 bases, and 9 bases lay outside the gene matches.

This sequence joins TRBV9 and TRBJ1-3; no clear D. The CDR3 runs 17 residues. Trimming removed 0 bases at V and 1 base at J, with 14 bases between. The germline gives CDR1 SGDLS, CDR2 YYNGEE. The CDR3 DNA is TGTGCCAGCAGCGTAGTCCCACGGCCGGGGTCTGGAAACACCATATATTTT. Translated, it gives CASSVVPRPGSGNTIYF.

The chain employs TRBV3-1 (or the pseudogene TRBV3-2) and TRBJ1-6; TRBD1 matches 7 bases. Germline V gene data show CDR1 as LGHDT and CDR2 as YNNKEL (reference sequence). The CDR3 extends over 15 amino acids. V was pared by 3 bases and J by 8 bases, with 7 bases of the junction left unmatched. CDR3 bases: TGTGCCAGCAGCCAGTGGGGACAGACAGATTCACCCCTCCACTTT. It translates to CASSQWGQTDSPLHF.

The J gene is TRBJ2-1, the V gene TRBV2; weak D call: TRBD2 (5 bases). The CDR3 is 11 amino acids. V shed 8 bases and J shed 5 bases, with 7 bases lying between them. Germline CDR1 and CDR2: SNHLY and FYNNEI. CDR3 nucleotide sequence: TGTGCCAGCGCCGGGGACAATGAGCAGTTCTTC. Translation: CASAGDNEQFF.